The rows below give T cell receptor beta chains drawn from one sample of a study of blood T cell repertoires in COVID-19. Data came from immunoSEQ multiplex PCR; TCRdb stores just in-frame clones and leaves some out. The sample lists about 140,000 clones, roughly 87% occurring once. Sequencing input: peripheral blood. These receptors all come from a man in his 70s with acute or convalescent COVID-19. CDR3s include the opening cysteine and the closing phenylalanine or tryptophan. D genes are given only for firm matches. Clone size is not always given. Where it is, it says once, few, many or a class for expanded clones.

D gene: .; J gene: TRBJ2-7; clone size: few; V gene: TRBV2; CDR3 protein: CASSEPLVYEQYF; CDR3 DNA: TGTGCCAGCAGTGAACCACTGGTCTACGAGCAGTACTTC
D gene: TRBD2; J gene: TRBJ2-2; clone size: .; V gene: TRBV4-1; CDR3 protein: CASRGTSGGLSNTGELFF; CDR3 DNA: TGCGCCAGCAGAGGGACTAGCGGGGGGTTGTCGAACACCGGGGAGCTGTTTTTT
D gene: .; J gene: TRBJ2-3; clone size: .; V gene: TRBV15; CDR3 protein: CATSSRGLTDTQYF; CDR3 DNA: TGTGCCACCAGCTCACGCGGATTAACAGATACGCAGTATTTT
D gene: TRBD1; J gene: TRBJ1-2; clone size: .; V gene: TRBV27; CDR3 protein: CASSLGADRAYYGYTF; CDR3 DNA: TGTGCCAGCAGTTTAGGGGCCGACAGGGCGTATTATGGCTACACCTTC
D gene: .; J gene: TRBJ1-5; clone size: once; V gene: TRBV18; CDR3 protein: CASSHGQLSNQPQHF; CDR3 DNA: TGTGCCAGCTCACACGGACAGCTTAGCAATCAGCCCCAGCATTTT
D gene: .; J gene: TRBJ2-5; clone size: .; V gene: TRBV13; CDR3 protein: CASSPLGGQETQYF; CDR3 DNA: TGTGCCAGCAGCCCTCTGGGGGGCCAAGAGACCCAGTACTTC
D gene: .; J gene: TRBJ2-3; clone size: .; V gene: TRBV7-6; CDR3 protein: CASSLADTDTQYF; CDR3 DNA: TGTGCCAGCAGCTTGGCAGACACAGATACGCAGTATTTT
D gene: TRBD1; J gene: TRBJ1-4; clone size: .; V gene: TRBV10-3; CDR3 protein: CAISESDRANEKLFF; CDR3 DNA: TGTGCCATCAGTGAGTCCGACAGGGCAAATGAAAAACTGTTTTTT
D gene: .; J gene: TRBJ2-1; clone size: .; V gene: TRBV7-2; CDR3 protein: CASSLSGPLNEQFF; CDR3 DNA: TGTGCCAGCAGCTTATCAGGGCCCCTCAATGAGCAGTTCTTC
D gene: .; J gene: TRBJ2-3; clone size: once; V gene: TRBV5-4; CDR3 protein: CASSRPGGGQTDTQYF; CDR3 DNA: TGTGCCAGCAGCCGTCCTGGGGGGGGGCAAACAGATACGCAGTATTTT
D gene: .; J gene: TRBJ1-4; clone size: .; V gene: TRBV2; CDR3 protein: CASSDQEMTNEKLFF; CDR3 DNA: TGTGCCAGCAGTGATCAGGAAATGACTAATGAAAAACTGTTTTTT
D gene: .; J gene: TRBJ2-3; clone size: .; V gene: TRBV7-2; CDR3 protein: CASSFAGEDTQYF; CDR3 DNA: TGTGCCAGCAGCTTTGCAGGGGAAGATACGCAGTATTTT
D gene: TRBD1; J gene: TRBJ1-1; clone size: .; V gene: TRBV6-5; CDR3 protein: CASSLSGGRTEAFF; CDR3 DNA: TGTGCCAGCAGTCTTTCAGGGGGCCGGACTGAAGCTTTCTTT
D gene: .; J gene: TRBJ2-7; clone size: .; V gene: TRBV12-3/TRBV12-4; CDR3 protein: CASSLGAGFEQYF; CDR3 DNA: TGTGCCAGCAGTTTAGGGGCTGGGTTTGAGCAGTACTTC
D gene: .; J gene: TRBJ2-2; clone size: .; V gene: TRBV10-1; CDR3 protein: CASSENFPAGELFF; CDR3 DNA: TGCGCCAGCAGTGAGAACTTCCCGGCCGGGGAGCTGTTTTTT
D gene: TRBD2; J gene: TRBJ2-1; clone size: .; V gene: TRBV7-2; CDR3 protein: CASSLSAGGPNEQFF; CDR3 DNA: TGTGCCAGCAGCTTGTCCGCGGGGGGCCCCAATGAGCAGTTCTTC
D gene: .; J gene: TRBJ2-7; clone size: .; V gene: TRBV28; CDR3 protein: CASSPRYEQYF; CDR3 DNA: TGTGCCAGCAGTCCGAGGTACGAGCAGTACTTC
D gene: TRBD1; J gene: TRBJ1-6; clone size: .; V gene: TRBV6-5; CDR3 protein: CASSSPGQGNSPLHF; CDR3 DNA: TGTGCCAGCAGTTCCCCGGGACAGGGGAATTCACCCCTCCACTTT
D gene: TRBD2; J gene: TRBJ2-7; clone size: .; V gene: TRBV3-1/TRBV3-2; CDR3 protein: CASGPSGLKEQYF; CDR3 DNA: TGTGCCAGCGGTCCTAGCGGGCTGAAGGAGCAGTACTTC
D gene: .; J gene: TRBJ1-5; clone size: .; V gene: TRBV19; CDR3 protein: CASQSQGGSQPQHF; CDR3 DNA: TGTGCCAGCCAATCCCAGGGTGGCAGCCAGCCCCAGCATTTT
D gene: .; J gene: TRBJ1-6; clone size: once; V gene: TRBV6-5; CDR3 protein: CASSYGPGKNSPLHF; CDR3 DNA: TGTGCCAGCAGTTACGGGCCGGGAAAAAATTCACCCCTCCACTTT